The 4 T cell receptor beta chains below all came from one sample that was sequenced in a study of cytomegalovirus exposure and HLA in healthy donors. TCRdb keeps only in-frame clones here, not all; method: immunoSEQ multiplex PCR. The sample records about 110,000 clones, 90% to 96% being singletons. Sequencing was performed on PBMCs. These TCRs come from a young woman in good health and CMV-seronegative.

The CDR3 sequence is CASSLGSWDNEAFF. In nucleotides, the CDR3 is TGTGCCAGCAGCTTAGGTTCGTGGGACAATGAAGCTTTCTTT. This rearrangement joins TRBV7-2 to TRBJ1-1; TRBD1 might be the D (6 bases). This CDR3 has 14 residues. The ends were cut back, 1 base at V and 7 bases at J, with 13 bases in the middle. Per germline, CDR1 SGHTA and CDR2 FQGNSA.

The chain carries TRBV5-1 and TRBJ2-4; D unresolved. Germline V gives CDR1 SGHRS, CDR2 YFSETQ. The CDR3 is 11 amino acids. V lost 0 bases to trimming and J lost 14 bases, with 9 bases between them. CDR3 amino acids: CASSLDSEKYF. In DNA form, the CDR3 reads TGCGCCAGCAGCTTGGATTCGGAGAAGTACTTC. Supplemented by reference TRBV5-1 and TRBJ2-4, the full variable domain reads KAGVTQTPRYLIKTRGQQVTLSCSPISGHRSVSWYQQTPGQGLQFLFEYFSETQRNKGNFPGRFSGRQFSNSRSEMNVSTLELGDSALYLCASSLDSEKYFGAGTRLSVL.

This clone was seen once. The V and J genes are TRBV6-5 and TRBJ1-1; no firm D call. This CDR3 is 15 amino acids long. The ends were cut back, 10 bases at V and 0 bases at J, with 18 bases in the middle. Germline V CDR1 and CDR2: MNHEY, SVGAGI. The CDR3 protein is CATYQAQVLNTEAFF. The CDR3 DNA reads TGTGCCACTTACCAGGCCCAGGTCTTGAACACTGAAGCTTTCTTT.

V gene TRBV7-2 combines with J gene TRBJ2-5; TRBD2 aligns across 8 bases. Trimming took 5 bases from V and 5 from J; bases not matched to a gene: 10. CDR3 size: 15 residues. The germline V gene encodes CDR1 SGHTA and CDR2 FQGNSA. For the CDR3, the DNA is TGTGCCAGCAGCCCCGGGGGGGCGGGGGGCGAGACCCAGTACTTC. It is translated as CASSPGGAGGETQYF.